Below, 13 T cell receptor beta chains from the same sample are listed, as sequenced in a study of CD8 T cells in ankylosing spondylitis (dated by TCRdb to between 2016 and 2019). The library was built by means of 5' RACE. The sample was run on an Illumina HiSeq 2500. TCRdb's own reprocessing of the public reads used fastp at Q25 and MiXCR and kept productive beta chains. Every distinct CDR3 protein forms one entry, paired with its most common genes and DNA. This sample has about 250,000 distinct CDR3 sequences in its table, and approximately 7.6% of those were observed once. More than 4% of the sample is taken by the ten largest. The material sequenced was blood, either unsorted or a sorted T cell fraction (not recorded which). These receptors all come from a female donor with ankylosing spondylitis or in good health (not recorded which).

This clonotype was counted a few times. A much bigger clone sits one base away, suggesting this may be a read error. J is TRBJ2-1 and V is TRBV7-8; 8 bases align to TRBD2. The length of the CDR3 is 13 residues. CDR1 and CDR2 (germline): SGHVS, FQNEAQ. Here the CDR3 DNA reads TGTGCCAGCAGCGTAGGACTAGCCGGTGAGCAGCTCTTC. Residues: CASSVGLAGEQLF.

V gene TRBV19 combines with J gene TRBJ1-5, with 9 bases matching TRBD1. V gave up 7 bases and J gave up 0 bases; unmatched junction bases: 7. There are 16 residues in the CDR3. CDR1 and CDR2 (germline): LNHDA, SQIVND (reference sequence). CDR3 bases: TGTGCCAGTAAAACCGGGACAGGGAATAGCAATCAGCCCCAGCATTTT. Translating gives CASKTGTGNSNQPQHF.

This clonotype showed up many times. This chain links TRBV4-3 with TRBJ2-4; perhaps D is TRBD1 or TRBD2 (5 bases each). The CDR3 length is 13 residues. With 3 bases removed from V and 7 bases from J, the gap between germline ends came to 10 bases. In germline, CDR1 is LGHNA, CDR2 YSLEER. CDR3 DNA sequence: TGCGCCAGCAGCCACCGGGACGGGAACATTCAGTACTTC. Protein sequence: CASSHRDGNIQYF.

This clonotype was recorded many times. The chain employs TRBV7-2 and TRBJ2-2; 7 positions match TRBD2. Germline V lookup: CDR1 SGHTA, CDR2 FQGNSA. This CDR3 is 16 amino acids long. Losses at the gene ends were 5 bases for V and 1 base for J; bases not matched to a gene: 7. The CDR3 coding sequence is TGTGCCAGCAGCCCAACTAGCGTCCTGAACACCGGGGAGCTGTTTTTT. Translation gives CASSPTSVLNTGELFF. Filled out from reference TRBV7-2 and TRBJ2-2, the complete variable domain reads GAGVSQSPSNKVTEKGKDVELRCDPISGHTALYWYRQSLGQGLEFLIYFQGNSAPDKSGLPSDRFSAERTGGSVSTLTIQRTQQEDSAVYLCASSPTSVLNTGELFFGEGSRLTVL.

This clonotype occurred many times. This rearrangement joins TRBV11-2 to TRBJ2-1, with D possibly being TRBD1 or TRBD2 (5 bases each). V was clipped by 4 bases and J by 7 bases, with 11 bases between them. Germline V lookup: CDR1 SGHAT, CDR2 FQNNGV. The CDR3 contains 13 residues. This chain's CDR3 is CASSSPGGNEQFF. The CDR3 region has the DNA TGTGCCAGCAGCTCCCCTGGGGGAAATGAGCAGTTCTTC.

This clonotype was seen at least ten times. The chain links TRBV7-8 to TRBJ1-3, with D hard to call. The CDR3 runs 14 residues. V gave up 1 base and J gave up 3 bases, with 7 bases separating them. The V gene's germline CDR1 is SGHVS and CDR2 FQNEAQ. CDR3 in amino acids: CASSLERLGNTIYF. CDR3 nucleotides: TGTGCCAGCAGCTTAGAAAGGCTTGGAAACACCATATATTTT.

This clonotype has a count of ten or more. This chain's CDR3 is CASSWGTGTEAFF. CDR3 DNA: TGTGCCAGCAGTTGGGGGACAGGAACTGAAGCTTTCTTT. The rearrangement joins TRBV6-2 or TRBV6-3 to TRBJ1-1; TRBD1 aligns across 8 bases. Germline values: CDR1 MNHEY, CDR2 SVGEGT. The CDR3 contains 13 residues. J gave up 5 bases and V 4 bases, and 3 bases lay outside the gene matches.

The J gene is TRBJ2-1, the V gene TRBV2; weak D call: TRBD2 (5 bases). Germline values: CDR1 SNHLY, CDR2 FYNNEI. The V end lost 5 bases, the J end lost 2 bases, and 13 bases lay between the germline ends. The CDR3 has 15 residues. The CDR3 DNA follows: TGTGCCAGCAGTCCCGGAGGTGCGGCCTACAATGAGCAGTTCTTC. Protein sequence: CASSPGGAAYNEQFF.

There are a few counts of this clonotype. The J gene is TRBJ2-1, the V gene TRBV14, with D possibly matching TRBD2 (6 bases). Germline-derived CDR1 and CDR2 are SGHDN and FVKESK. V was pared by 6 bases and J by 1 base, with 16 bases between. The CDR3 is made up of 16 amino acids. The CDR3 nucleotides are TGTGCCAGCAGTCCTTTTGCGGGACGTTCCTACAATGAGCAGTTCTTC. This translates into CASSPFAGRSYNEQFF.

There are many counts of this clonotype. The V call is TRBV5-1, the J call TRBJ2-5, with no clear D. This CDR3 is built from 11 residues. The germline gives CDR1 SGHRS, CDR2 YFSETQ. V lost 1 base and J lost 5, with 3 bases in between. In DNA form, the CDR3 reads TGCGCCAGCAGCTTGTGGGAGACCCAGTACTTC. Its protein is CASSLWETQYF.

This clonotype was detected many times. The chain employs TRBV6-1 and TRBJ1-2, with 8 bases identical to TRBD1. The CDR3 sequence is 14 residues long. Germline-derived CDR1 and CDR2 are MNHNS and SASEGT. With 6 bases clipped from V and 6 bases from J, the junction kept 9 bases outside the gene matches. The CDR3 loop reads CASRRTGRGNGYTF. The CDR3 region has the DNA TGTGCCAGCAGGAGGACAGGGCGAGGGAATGGCTACACCTTC.

This clonotype has a count of ten or more. The chain combines TRBV19 with TRBJ1-1; D possibly corresponds to TRBD1 (5 bases). V was clipped by 8 bases and J by 5 bases, with 24 bases between them. Germline CDR1 reads LNHDA; CDR2 reads SQIVND (reference sequence). CDR3 length: 16 amino acids. CDR3 in amino acids: CASPRLRDSQRTEAFF. In nucleotides, the CDR3 is TGTGCCAGTCCCCGGCTCAGGGACTCCCAGAGGACTGAAGCTTTCTTT.

This clonotype occurred many times. This chain connects TRBV27 to TRBJ2-7, with 9 bases lining up with TRBD2. This CDR3 region has 16 residues. Germline CDR1 reads MNHEY; CDR2 reads SMNVEV (reference sequence). J gave up 2 bases and V 8 bases, and 13 bases lay outside the gene matches. The CDR3 reads CASSPLRLAEPYEQYF. CDR3 in DNA: TGTGCCAGCTCTCCGCTTCGACTAGCGGAACCCTACGAGCAGTACTTC.